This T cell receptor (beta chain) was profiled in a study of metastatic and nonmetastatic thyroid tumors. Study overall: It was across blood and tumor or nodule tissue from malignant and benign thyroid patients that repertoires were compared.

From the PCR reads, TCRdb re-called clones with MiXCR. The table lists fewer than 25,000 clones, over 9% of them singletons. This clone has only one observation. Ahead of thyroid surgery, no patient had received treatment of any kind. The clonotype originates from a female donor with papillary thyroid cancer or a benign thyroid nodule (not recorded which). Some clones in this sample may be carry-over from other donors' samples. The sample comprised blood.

The CDR3 here is CASSLLAGAFYDHYF. The CDR3 nucleotides are TGTGCCAGCAGCTTATTAGCGGGAGCTTTCTACGATCATTACTTC. The gene calls are TRBV7-8 and TRBJ2-7; TRBD2 aligns across 9 bases. Germline assignment: CDR1 SGHVS and CDR2 FQNEAQ. The CDR3 is 15 residues long. The junction had 15 bases not matched to a gene; V was cut back by 2 bases and J by 13 bases.